This T cell receptor beta chain was retrieved from a study of vaccination and CD4 T cells after COVID-19. Indicated treatment: roughly 10-day PBMC culture with coronavirus spike peptide pools or control peptides (ViraFEST assay). Note on this clonotype: Its antigen is unknown.

The Oncomine TCR Beta short-read assay was what sequenced the DNA obtained from cultured CD4+ T cells. TCRdb re-called the PCR reads with MiXCR, one entry per CDR3 protein. Of approximately 11,000 distinct CDR3 sequences detected, 20% to 25% appear once; the ten largest clones hold about 14%. Between the trimmed V and J ends, which lost 5 bases and 0 bases, there was a span of 10 bases. The CDR3 is 15 residues long. The germline CDR1 and CDR2 sequences are SNHLY and FYNNEI. The sequencing here drew on CD4+ T cells from blood, cultured in vitro, taken before SARS-CoV-2 vaccination. The clonotype originates from a human donor who received a COVID-19 vaccine. The chain links TRBV2 to TRBJ2-2, with D hard to call. The CDR3 nucleotides are TGTGCCAGCAGTCCCCTAGATACGAACACCGGGGAGCTGTTTTTT. Amino acids: CASSPLDTNTGELFF.